Listed below are T cell receptor beta chains from one sample, sequenced in a study of control samples from healthy donors and cancer patients. Only in-frame clones appear in the TCRdb table, and some are missing; sequencing was by immunoSEQ multiplex PCR. The table shows about 94,000 clones, with about nine tenths occurring only once. Sequenced input: blood. The receptor source for this set is a woman aged 18 to 35 in good health. CDR3s include the opening cysteine and the closing phenylalanine or tryptophan. Fields, in order: V gene, CDR3 protein.

TRBV7-9 | CASRPPHTLNTEAFF
TRBV11-2 | CASSLGAGGKDEQFF
TRBV6-5 | CASGVAGGVETQYF
TRBV2 | CASSADDYRAEAFF
TRBV4-1 | CASSQADVNYGYTF
TRBV5-1 | CASSGRVSSTDTQYF
TRBV2 | CASSPGLNEKLFF
TRBV2 | CASTFLSGALEGYTF
TRBV24-1 | CATSSGRREPQHF
TRBV3-1/TRBV3-2 | CASRRVSGTGGYTF
TRBV2 | CAVQVNTASPLHF